The subject of this entry is one T cell receptor beta chain. Its target is not known. The donors comprised healthy bone marrow donors. The data belong to a study of cytomegalovirus exposure and HLA in healthy donors. The CDR3 sequence is 16 residues long. CDR1 is SGHTA, CDR2 FQGTGA, per germline. V gave up 2 bases and J gave up 7 bases; unmatched junction bases: 9. Broader study findings: Follow-up analysis later connected one missense variant in DCLRE1C with trimming of TCR beta V- and J-genes. Another analysis was done later, and it associated 15,000 to 20,000 TCR beta sequences with HLA alleles at 0.05 false discovery rate.

The PCR contained 60 Vbeta and 13 Jbeta primers. Libraries were prepared by immunoSEQ multiplex PCR; TCRdb keeps only in-frame clonotypes and omits some of them. This sample has some 57,000 clones; 65% to 80% occur once, and the top ten carry under 6%. The rearrangement links TRBV7-3 to TRBJ2-2, with TRBD2 identical over 8 bases. The sequenced sample was PBMCs. The source of this sequence is a woman aged 25 to 45 in good health and CMV-seronegative. The CDR3 loop is CASSLAGGGRDGELFF. DNA of the CDR3: TGTGCCAGCAGCTTAGCGGGCGGGGGGCGCGACGGGGAGCTGTTTTTT.